These T cell receptor beta chains were read from a single sample in a study of regulatory T cells in long-lasting Graves disease. TCRdb used MiXCR to reprocess the multiplex PCR reads, holding one entry per CDR3 protein. This sample yields a few hundred thousand distinct CDR3 sequences, of which under 20% are seen a single time; 20% belongs to the top ten. A further study also used this sample, focusing on T cells in Graves' hyperthyroidism and ophthalmopathy.

The sample here was peripheral blood mononuclear cells (PBMCs), taken at new diagnosis, from a patient treated with antithyroid drugs. The origin of the receptors is a woman aged 18-30 years with Graves disease. Both conserved end residues are trimmed from each CDR3. Each record gives: V gene, J gene, CDR3 protein.

v_call: TRBV12-3/TRBV12-4
j_call: TRBJ2-3
cdr3_aa: ASSPRSWDTQY

v_call: TRBV5-1
j_call: TRBJ1-1
cdr3_aa: ASRPTRNTEAF

v_call: TRBV7-9
j_call: TRBJ2-5
cdr3_aa: ASPYKGVFETQY

v_call: TRBV5-6
j_call: TRBJ2-1
cdr3_aa: ASSLSSEQF

v_call: TRBV20-1
j_call: TRBJ2-5
cdr3_aa: SARGVAVQETQY

v_call: TRBV12-3/TRBV12-4
j_call: TRBJ2-2
cdr3_aa: ASSLVRGQGSGELF

v_call: TRBV15
j_call: TRBJ2-4
cdr3_aa: ATSRVRGEVPKNIQY

v_call: TRBV4-1
j_call: TRBJ2-1
cdr3_aa: ASSQDRGDANTRF

v_call: TRBV4-1
j_call: TRBJ2-7
cdr3_aa: ASSRDFTKGEQY

v_call: TRBV12-3/TRBV12-4
j_call: -
cdr3_aa: ASSFTGGTQY

v_call: TRBV6-2/TRBV6-3
j_call: TRBJ2-7
cdr3_aa: ASSYGGQGLYEQY

v_call: TRBV5-1
j_call: TRBJ1-1
cdr3_aa: ASSLASSVGEAF

v_call: TRBV5-1
j_call: TRBJ2-7
cdr3_aa: ASSPREQGYEQY

v_call: TRBV6-2/TRBV6-3
j_call: TRBJ2-3
cdr3_aa: ASGDPGVSTDTQY

v_call: TRBV6-2/TRBV6-3
j_call: TRBJ2-1
cdr3_aa: ASRTSGRALNEQF

v_call: TRBV5-8
j_call: TRBJ2-5
cdr3_aa: ASSLGGGDQETQY

v_call: TRBV5-1
j_call: TRBJ2-2
cdr3_aa: ASSLEGGRTGELF

v_call: TRBV20-1
j_call: TRBJ1-6
cdr3_aa: SASWDRANNSPLH

v_call: TRBV7-3
j_call: TRBJ1-4
cdr3_aa: ASSWGQGEDNEKLF

v_call: TRBV28
j_call: TRBJ1-3
cdr3_aa: ASSTDRSIGGNTIY

v_call: TRBV6-1
j_call: TRBJ2-2
cdr3_aa: ASILKPGLTGELF

v_call: TRBV5-1
j_call: TRBJ2-5
cdr3_aa: ASSRRTGGRETQY

v_call: TRBV6-1
j_call: TRBJ1-1
cdr3_aa: ASSAIQGAAEAF

v_call: TRBV20-1
j_call: TRBJ2-7
cdr3_aa: SARALLAGEYEQY

v_call: TRBV7-9
j_call: TRBJ1-1
cdr3_aa: ASSRTGEAF

v_call: TRBV24-1
j_call: TRBJ2-5
cdr3_aa: ATSDPGTGQETQY

v_call: TRBV5-1
j_call: TRBJ2-7
cdr3_aa: ASSLRQGSGEQY

v_call: TRBV27
j_call: TRBJ2-1
cdr3_aa: ASSLWSDQSYNEQF

v_call: TRBV7-3
j_call: TRBJ2-1
cdr3_aa: ASGLGAYNEQF

v_call: TRBV28
j_call: TRBJ1-2
cdr3_aa: ASSLWFNRAFSFYGYT

v_call: TRBV7-8
j_call: TRBJ1-1
cdr3_aa: ASSLVGSDTEAF

v_call: TRBV29-1
j_call: TRBJ1-2
cdr3_aa: SVELDTGYGYT

v_call: TRBV28
j_call: TRBJ2-3
cdr3_aa: ASSSPGASGRGGTDTQY

v_call: TRBV4-2
j_call: TRBJ2-1
cdr3_aa: ASSFIGGTSYNEQF

v_call: TRBV2
j_call: TRBJ1-2
cdr3_aa: ASSEAPDGRRSGGYT